This T cell receptor beta chain was sequenced for a study of T cells in localized non-small cell lung cancer. The method was immunoSEQ multiplex PCR; TCRdb's version includes in-frame clones alone and lacks a portion of them. The data hold about 79,000 clones, with around nine tenths observed a single time. The CDR3 is made up of 16 amino acids. In germline, CDR1 is SNHLY, CDR2 FYNNEI. The V and J ends lost 0 bases and 1 base respectively, with 13 bases between them. This specimen consisted of peripheral blood, obtained before any cancer treatment. The chain combines TRBV2 with TRBJ2-7; D is ambiguous. This receptor was taken from a woman aged 35 to 70 with stage I squamous cell lung carcinoma. CDR3 in DNA: TGTGCCAGCAGTGAAGCCGTGGGCTTATTATCCTACGAGCAGTACTTC. This translates into CASSEAVGLLSYEQYF.